A single TCR beta chain is shown here with its context. Germline V gene data show CDR1 as KGHSH and CDR2 as LQKENI. The CDR3 totals 15 residues. These data belong to a study of monozygotic twins with inflammatory bowel disease. One entry per CDR3 protein, without DNA, is what TCRdb gives after re-calling the 5' RACE reads. This repertoire includes 350,000 to 550,000 distinct CDR3 sequences. This clonotype was sampled from a human donor with ulcerative colitis or Crohn's disease, or a healthy co-twin of an affected twin (not recorded which). Sequencing was performed on blood. The chain recombines TRBV18 with TRBJ1-1; TCRdb returns TRBD1, unconfirmable since there is no DNA. The CDR3 protein is CASSPQGQGYSEAFF.